This T cell receptor (beta chain) emerged from a study of regulatory T cells in long-lasting Graves disease. Study-level findings and limits: Only a small sample size was used, which may have cut accuracy.

Of note for this clonotype: Its matching antigen is unknown.

Indicated time point: newly diagnosed GD, antithyroid drugs for less than 3 months. RNA from PBMCs was the source of the TCR library. The guidelines of the American Thyroid Association were the basis for diagnosing Graves' disease. The authors built TCR beta libraries using iRepertoire HTBI primers and Arm-PCR of CDR3 regions. TCRdb re-called the multiplex PCR reads through MiXCR, storing one row per CDR3 protein. The sample has about 620,000 distinct CDR3 sequences, about 16% seen once. In addition, the sample was reused for a study of T cells in Graves' hyperthyroidism and ophthalmopathy.

The receptor comes from a woman aged 25 to 39 with Graves disease. The sequencing here drew on peripheral blood mononuclear cells (PBMCs), taken at new diagnosis, from a patient treated with antithyroid drugs.

The CDR3, as DNA: TGCAGTGCTAGACCACCCCCGGGGGCAAACAAAATGAACACCGGGGAGCTGTTTTTT. Encoded protein: CSARPPPGANKMNTGELFF. The rearrangement links TRBV20-1 to TRBJ2-2, with D tentatively TRBD1 or TRBD2 (6 bases each). Looked up from germline, CDR1 is DFQATT and CDR2 is SNEGSKA (reference sequence). The CDR3 length is 19 residues. Trimming took 2 bases from V and 1 from J, leaving 23 bases between them.